Below, 15 T cell receptor beta chains from the same sample are listed, as sequenced in a study of blood T cell repertoires in COVID-19. This table comes from immunoSEQ multiplex PCR, and its TCRdb copy is limited to in-frame clones, with some not included. The sample includes 110,000 to 150,000 clones, over 70% seen only once; the top ten take 3% to 4.5%. Sequencing input: peripheral blood. All receptors derive from a man in his 70s who had recovered from COVID-19.

This chain joins TRBV5-8 and TRBJ2-1; a possible D gene is TRBD2 (5 bases). V was cut by 2 bases and J by 10 bases, with 19 bases left in between. CDR1 and CDR2 (germline): SGHTS, YDEGEE. The CDR3 totals 15 residues. The DNA of the CDR3 is TGTGCCAGCAGCTTTTTTGGGAGTCGTATGTCGGAGCAGTTCTTC. This sequence encodes CASSFFGSRMSEQFF. The complete variable domain, with remaining parts taken from reference TRBV5-8 and TRBJ2-1, reads EAGVTQSPTHLIKTRGQQATLRCSPISGHTSVYWYQQALGLGLQFLLWYDEGEERNRGNFPPRFSGRQFPNYSSELNVNALELEDSALYLCASSFFGSRMSEQFFGPGTRLTVL.

This chain joins TRBV6-5 and TRBJ2-2; D not resolved. Trimming shortened V by 4 bases and J by 8 bases, and 11 bases separated the two germline ends. This CDR3 spans 13 amino acids. Germline CDR1 and CDR2: MNHEY and SVGAGI. The CDR3 spells CASSSAPTGELFF. The CDR3 DNA sequence: TGTGCCAGCAGTTCCGCCCCTACGGGGGAGCTGTTTTTT.

V gene TRBV19 combines with J gene TRBJ2-7; possibly TRBD2 for D (6 bases). Germline V gene sequence: CDR1 LNHDA, CDR2 SQIVND (reference sequence). CDR3 length: 14 residues. V was trimmed by 8 bases and J by 6 bases, leaving 20 bases between them. CDR3 protein: CASSRLEGSGEQYF. The CDR3 DNA reads as TGTGCCAGTTCACGACTAGAGGGAAGTGGCGAGCAGTACTTC. Full variable domain (outside the CDR3, taken from reference TRBV19 and TRBJ2-7): DGGITQSPKYLFRKEGQNVTLSCEQNLNHDAMYWYRQDPGQGLRLIYYSQIVNDFQKGDIAEGYSVSREKKESFPLTVTSAQKNPTAFYLCASSRLEGSGEQYFGPGTRLTVT.

This clone was detected once. This chain uses TRBV7-2 with TRBJ2-4; the match to TRBD1 covers 9 bases. CDR3 length: 17 residues. Trimming took 4 bases from V and 6 from J; bases not matched to a gene: 13. The germline V gene encodes CDR1 SGHTA and CDR2 FQGNSA. CDR3 sequence (DNA): TGTGCCAGCAGCTCTACCGGGACAGGGTATGCGGGAAACATTCAGTACTTC. Translation: CASSSTGTGYAGNIQYF.

This clone was counted once. This chain connects TRBV18 to TRBJ2-7; 8 positions match TRBD2. V was clipped by 2 bases and J by 0 bases; unmatched bases: 3. Per the germline V gene, CDR1 is KGHSH and CDR2 is LQKENI. The CDR3 is 15 residues long. In nucleotides, the CDR3 is TGTGCCAGCTCACCAGAGCGGGAGCGCTCCTACGAGCAGTACTTC. Encoded protein: CASSPERERSYEQYF.

The chain is built from TRBV5-8 and TRBJ2-2, with a possible D match to TRBD1 (6 bases). The V and J ends lost 4 bases and 3 bases respectively, with 19 bases between them. The CDR3 consists of 17 residues. Germline CDR1 SGHTS, CDR2 YDEGEE. The CDR3 loop is CASSPWAGESDTGELFF. CDR3 nucleotide sequence: TGTGCCAGCAGCCCTTGGGCAGGGGAAAGTGACACCGGGGAGCTGTTTTTT. The complete variable domain, with remaining parts taken from reference TRBV5-8 and TRBJ2-2, reads EAGVTQSPTHLIKTRGQQATLRCSPISGHTSVYWYQQALGLGLQFLLWYDEGEERNRGNFPPRFSGRQFPNYSSELNVNALELEDSALYLCASSPWAGESDTGELFFGEGSRLTVL.

The V call is TRBV28, the J call TRBJ2-7; 7 nucleotides align to TRBD1. Trimming removed 5 bases from V and 3 bases from J; junction bases left unmatched: 4. Germline CDR1 MDHEN, CDR2 SYDVKM. The CDR3 totals 13 residues. CDR3 sequence reads: CASSPGTDYEQYF. For the CDR3, the DNA is TGTGCCAGCAGTCCCGGGACAGACTACGAGCAGTACTTC.

The chain is built from TRBV13 and TRBJ2-7; possibly TRBD2 for D (6 bases). Germline values: CDR1 PRHDT, CDR2 FYEKMQ (reference sequence). CDR3 length: 15 residues. Between the trimmed V and J ends, which lost 5 bases and 2 bases, there was a span of 16 bases. The chain's CDR3 is CASSLRGAGTYEQYF. CDR3 nucleotides: TGTGCCAGCAGCCTCCGCGGGGCAGGGACCTACGAGCAGTACTTC.

This clone was detected a few times. The chain employs TRBV10-2 and TRBJ1-1; TRBD1 matches at 9 bases. This CDR3 contains 14 residues. Germline V gene sequence: CDR1 WSHSY, CDR2 SAAADI. J gave up 4 bases and V 4 bases, and 4 bases lay outside the gene matches. As DNA, the CDR3 is TGCGCCAGCAGTGTCGGGACAGGGTCCACTGAAGCTTTCTTT. This codes for CASSVGTGSTEAFF.

This sequence joins TRBV7-8 and TRBJ2-1, with 7 bases matching TRBD1. The germline V gene encodes CDR1 SGHVS and CDR2 FQNEAQ. The CDR3 totals 14 residues. J was trimmed by 4 bases and V by 0 bases; bases with no gene match: 0. The CDR3 reads CASSLAGQYNEQFF. DNA for the CDR3: TGTGCCAGCAGCTTAGCGGGACAGTACAATGAGCAGTTCTTC.

This clone came up once. The chain is built from TRBV18 and TRBJ1-2; 11 bases are shared with TRBD1. Germline loops: CDR1 KGHSH, CDR2 LQKENI. Trimming took 5 bases from V and 3 from J; bases not matched to a gene: 11. The CDR3 is 17 amino acids. The CDR3 DNA reads TGTGCCAGCTCAAGTGGACAGGGGGCGAAGAAGGACTATGGCTACACCTTC. Translating it yields CASSSGQGAKKDYGYTF.

The gene calls are TRBV2 and TRBJ1-3, with TRBD1 as a possible D gene (6 bases). V gave up 5 bases and J gave up 1 base, with 12 bases separating them. Germline CDR1 and CDR2: SNHLY and FYNNEI. There are 15 residues in the CDR3. The CDR3 spells CASSPLQGSGNTIYF. The CDR3 DNA reads TGTGCCAGCAGTCCCCTCCAGGGGTCTGGAAACACCATATATTTT.

The chain combines TRBV19 with TRBJ2-7; 7 bases fit TRBD1. CDR3 length: 14 amino acids. V lost 5 bases to trimming and J lost 7 bases; unmatched junction nucleotides: 11. Germline CDR1 LNHDA, CDR2 SQIVND (reference sequence). CDR3 in amino acids: CASSFRDRSLEQYF. Written as DNA, the CDR3 is TGTGCCAGTAGTTTCCGGGACAGAAGCCTGGAGCAGTACTTC.

The rearrangement links TRBV2 to TRBJ2-3; D is possibly TRBD1 (5 bases). V lost 1 base and J lost 0, with 11 bases in between. The CDR3 contains 16 residues. Germline V gives CDR1 SNHLY, CDR2 FYNNEI. This CDR3 reads CASSEEMRQSTDTQYF. CDR3 DNA: TGTGCCAGCAGTGAAGAAATGAGACAGAGCACAGATACGCAGTATTTT.

Here the CDR3 reads CASSLGQGITGELFF. DNA for the CDR3: TGTGCCAGCAGCTTAGGACAGGGTATCACCGGGGAGCTGTTTTTT. This chain connects TRBV11-2 to TRBJ2-2, with 7 bases identical to TRBD1. V dropped 1 base and J dropped 4; count of bases not matched to a gene: 3. Per germline, CDR1 SGHAT and CDR2 FQNNGV. This CDR3 contains 15 residues.